Each of the 8 T cell receptor beta chains below was sequenced from the same sample in a study of blood T cell repertoires in COVID-19. TCRdb's table, derived via immunoSEQ multiplex PCR, lists solely in-frame clones and lacks some. The sample consists of 50,000 to 70,000 clones, roughly 80% of them appearing once. Sequencing was carried out using peripheral blood. Receptor source: a man aged 55-75 years with acute or convalescent COVID-19.

V usage is TRBV30 and J usage is TRBJ1-6, with 9 bases identical to TRBD1. Germline V gives CDR1 GTSNPN, CDR2 SVGIG (reference sequence). The trim removed 5 bases at V and 10 bases at J, leaving 6 bases unmatched. The CDR3 spans 13 residues. DNA of the CDR3: TGTGCCTGGGCAAACAGGGGGCACTCACCCCTCCACTTT. Its translation is CAWANRGHSPLHF.

This chain links TRBV7-8 with TRBJ1-5; the D gene is possibly TRBD1 (5 bases). This CDR3 spans 13 amino acids. V lost 1 base and J lost 10, with 11 bases in between. Germline loops: CDR1 SGHVS, CDR2 FQNEAQ. Here the CDR3 DNA reads TGTGCCAGCAGCTTAGAGCTTCAGGGCCCCCAGCATTTT. Protein product: CASSLELQGPQHF.

The chain links TRBV18 to TRBJ2-2, with TRBD2 matching 8 bases. The CDR3 sequence is 17 residues long. Germline CDR1 reads KGHSH; CDR2 reads LQKENI. The ends lost 0 bases at V and 5 bases at J; junction bases unmatched: 8. This CDR3 is CASSPPSRASGTGELFF. CDR3 nucleotide sequence: TGTGCCAGCTCACCACCTTCAAGGGCTAGCGGGACCGGGGAGCTGTTTTTT.

The rearrangement uses TRBV30 and TRBJ2-7; D is unclear. This CDR3 has 13 amino acids. The V and J ends lost 0 bases and 5 bases respectively, with 11 bases between them. Germline CDR1 and CDR2: GTSNPN and SVGIG (reference sequence). CDR3 amino acids: CAWSVNMANEQYF. The CDR3 nucleotides are TGTGCCTGGAGTGTCAACATGGCCAACGAGCAGTACTTC.

V is TRBV27 and J is TRBJ2-7, with D tentatively TRBD2 (6 bases). V lost 0 bases, J lost 0 bases, and 12 bases lay in between. CDR1 is MNHEY and CDR2 is SMNVEV in the germline V gene (reference sequence). The CDR3 loop spans 16 amino acids. The CDR3 nucleotides are TGTGCCAGCAGTTTATCGGAGGGTACCCTCTCCTACGAGCAGTACTTC. It translates to CASSLSEGTLSYEQYF.

V is TRBV7-9 and J is TRBJ2-3, with TRBD1 identical over 11 bases. The CDR3 runs to 15 residues. The germline V gene encodes CDR1 SEHNR and CDR2 FQNEAQ (reference sequence). V lost 4 bases, J lost 10 bases, and 10 bases stayed unmatched. CDR3 region: CASSSTRDRGYAQYF. The CDR3 DNA follows: TGTGCCAGCAGCTCTACCCGGGACAGGGGGTACGCGCAGTATTTT.

The rearrangement links TRBV7-3 to TRBJ2-1, with 8 nucleotides matching TRBD1. Losses at the gene ends were 3 bases for V and 7 bases for J; bases not matched to a gene: 2. CDR1 SGHTA and CDR2 FQGTGA come from the germline V gene. This CDR3 has 13 residues. DNA for the CDR3: TGTGCCAGCAGCTTGGGACAGGCTAATGAGCAGTTCTTC. This codes for CASSLGQANEQFF.

The chain joins TRBV29-1 to TRBJ1-3; the D is unclear. The CDR3 runs 11 residues. Germline V lookup: CDR1 SQVTM, CDR2 ANQGSEA. V lost 5 bases and J lost 4, with 6 bases in between. The CDR3 DNA is TGCAGCGTTCAAATGGGAAACACCATATATTTT. This encodes CSVQMGNTIYF.